The clone carrying this T cell receptor (beta chain) was observed a few times. Assay used: immunoSEQ multiplex PCR; TCRdb lists only in-frame clones, some missing. The repertoire includes over 100,000 clones, more than 75% of them detected once, and 3% to 4% sits in the top ten. Germline V gene data show CDR1 as LNHDA and CDR2 as SQIVND (reference sequence). The CDR3 sequence is 14 residues long. V lost 5 bases and J lost 2, with 12 bases in between. These data come from a study of radiotherapy plus CTLA-4 blockade in lung cancer. Study as a whole: Objective response rate was around 20%; disease control rate, 31%.

The sample was peripheral blood, taken from a patient treated with radiotherapy plus ipilimumab. The V and J genes are TRBV19 and TRBJ1-2; no definite D call. This TCR came from a human donor with non-small cell lung cancer that progressed on radiotherapy plus ipilimumab. Some clones in this sample may be carry-over from other donors' samples. DNA of the CDR3: TGTGCCAGTAGTTCCCCTAACCTCAACTATGGCTACACCTTC. This translates into CASSSPNLNYGYTF.